A selection of T cell receptor beta chains follows, all from one sample in a study of T cell repertoires and HLA-DP antigens. Sequenced by immunoSEQ multiplex PCR; TCRdb stores in-frame clones only, minus some. The data hold 4,000 or so clones, with 76% observed a single time. The sequenced material came from CD137- CD4+ T cells from cultured PBMCs. Source of these receptors: a woman aged 18-29 years in good health and CMV-seronegative. Each CDR3 is given with its conserved first and last residue. The order of the fields is clone size, D gene, V gene, J gene, CDR3 protein, CDR3 DNA. A D gene is named only where the DNA matches it firmly. Clone size appears in some rows only: once, few, many, or a class for an expanded clone.

abundance: once; d_gene: NA; v_gene: TRBV6-5; j_gene: TRBJ2-3; CDR3aa: CASSRLADTDTQYF; CDR3nt: TGTGCCAGCTCCCGATTGGCTGACACAGATACGCAGTATTTT
abundance: NA; d_gene: TRBD1; v_gene: TRBV5-6; j_gene: TRBJ1-3; CDR3aa: CASCIGTVSGNTIYF; CDR3nt: TGTGCCAGCTGCATCGGGACAGTCTCTGGAAACACCATATATTTT
abundance: NA; d_gene: TRBD2; v_gene: TRBV6-4; j_gene: TRBJ2-1; CDR3aa: CASSDPGAGGPNEQFF; CDR3nt: TGTGCCAGCAGTGACCCGGGAGCGGGGGGACCCAATGAGCAGTTCTTC
abundance: once; d_gene: NA; v_gene: TRBV2; j_gene: TRBJ1-1; CDR3aa: CASKRRFIGQMNTEAFF; CDR3nt: TGTGCCAGCAAACGCAGATTCATAGGACAAATGAACACTGAAGCTTTCTTT
abundance: NA; d_gene: NA; v_gene: TRBV18; j_gene: TRBJ1-1; CDR3aa: CASSLGGHGNTEAFF; CDR3nt: TGTGCCAGCTCACTAGGGGGACACGGGAACACTGAAGCTTTCTTT
abundance: NA; d_gene: TRBD2; v_gene: TRBV7-7; j_gene: TRBJ2-5; CDR3aa: CASSLGAGGGETQYF; CDR3nt: TGTGCTAGCAGCTTAGGAGCGGGGGGCGGGGAGACCCAGTACTTC
abundance: few; d_gene: TRBD1; v_gene: TRBV7-9; j_gene: TRBJ1-2; CDR3aa: CASSIRDSHYGYTF; CDR3nt: TGTGCCAGCAGCATCCGGGACAGTCACTATGGCTACACCTTC
abundance: NA; d_gene: NA; v_gene: TRBV5-1; j_gene: TRBJ2-1; CDR3aa: CASSLNGGLGDYNEQFF; CDR3nt: TGCGCCAGCAGCTTGAATGGAGGGCTTGGGGATTACAATGAGCAGTTCTTC
abundance: few; d_gene: NA; v_gene: TRBV6-7; j_gene: TRBJ2-6; CDR3aa: CASSNSGETGANVLTF; CDR3nt: TGTGCCAGCAGTAACTCGGGGGAAACTGGGGCCAACGTCCTGACTTTC
abundance: NA; d_gene: NA; v_gene: TRBV6-6; j_gene: TRBJ1-5; CDR3aa: CASSPATWSNQPQHF; CDR3nt: TGTGCCAGCAGCCCCGCCACTTGGAGCAATCAGCCCCAGCATTTT
abundance: NA; d_gene: NA; v_gene: TRBV18; j_gene: TRBJ2-1; CDR3aa: CASSPRVSFTYNEQFF; CDR3nt: TGTGCCAGCTCACCACGGGTTAGCTTTACCTACAATGAGCAGTTCTTC
abundance: few; d_gene: NA; v_gene: TRBV4-1; j_gene: TRBJ1-5; CDR3aa: CASSQGVDRNQPQHF; CDR3nt: TGCGCCAGCAGCCAAGGGGTCGATCGAAATCAGCCCCAGCATTTT
abundance: NA; d_gene: TRBD2; v_gene: TRBV9; j_gene: TRBJ2-2; CDR3aa: CASSAAGLAGGNTGELFF; CDR3nt: TGTGCCAGCAGCGCCGCGGGACTAGCGGGGGGAAACACCGGGGAGCTGTTTTTT